This T cell receptor (beta chain) comes out of a study of blood T cell repertoires in COVID-19. Across the whole study: The origin of the acute and convalescent COVID-19 samples was the United States, Italy and Spain.

V was clipped by 0 bases and J by 0 bases, with 10 bases between them. Germline-derived CDR1 and CDR2 are SGHKS and YYEKEE (reference sequence). This CDR3 contains 15 residues. Original processing notes: Amplification of reference gene primers was used by the study to estimate nucleated cell counts. Method: immunoSEQ multiplex PCR; TCRdb's copy keeps in-frame clones and lacks some. V, J and clone size were drawn from that table, and D and trimming were deduced from the DNA. The sample holds under 130,000 clones, about 75% seen once. The chain carries TRBV5-5 and TRBJ2-7; D is unclear. This TCR came from a woman aged 70-85 years with acute or convalescent COVID-19. Material for sequencing was peripheral blood. CDR3 in DNA: TGTGCCAGCAGCTTGGTAGGAGAGAGCTCCTACGAGCAGTACTTC. Its protein product is CASSLVGESSYEQYF.